The entry below gives a single T cell receptor (beta chain) sequence along with its context. Thyroid surgery took place with no prior treatment in any patient. TCRdb used MiXCR to call clones anew from the PCR reads. The sample has under 25,000 clones, under 35% seen once; the top ten hold 6% to 7.5%. This specimen belongs to a study of metastatic and nonmetastatic thyroid tumors. Germline values: CDR1 MNHEY, CDR2 SVGEGT. This CDR3 has 13 amino acids. V shed 2 bases and J shed 5 bases, with 9 bases lying between them. The chain employs TRBV6-2 or TRBV6-3 and TRBJ1-1, with D possibly matching TRBD1 (6 bases). The sequence was collected from a female donor with papillary thyroid cancer or a benign thyroid nodule (not recorded which). Some clones in this sample may be carry-over from other donors' samples. Sample: blood. This chain's CDR3 is CASSYGGRTEAFF. In DNA form, the CDR3 reads TGTGCCAGCAGTTACGGGGGGCGTACTGAAGCTTTCTTT.